This is a list of T cell receptor beta chains from one sample in a study of shared clonotypes between healthy human individuals. Sequencing was performed with immunoSEQ multiplex PCR; in TCRdb, only in-frame clones are kept and a portion is missing. The sample gives roughly 2.6 million clones, roughly 92% of which show up once; about 0.13% is in the top ten. The sample was naive CD4+ T cells sorted from blood. These receptors all come from a man younger than 35 in good health. Both conserved end residues are part of each CDR3. The D gene is left open where the match is weak. Not all rows give a size; the values are once, few, many and, for expanded clones, a class.

-,TRBV11-3,15,TRBD1,TRBJ2-1,CASSQGQGSYNEQFF,TGTGCCAGCAGCCAAGGACAGGGGTCCTACAATGAGCAGTTCTTC
-,TRBV4-1,15,-,TRBJ2-7,CASSPGTGHGYEQYF,TGCGCCAGCAGCCCGGGGACTGGGCATGGATACGAGCAGTACTTC
-,TRBV30,13,-,TRBJ2-4,CAWRSLAKNIQYF,TGTGCCTGGAGGTCGCTAGCCAAAAACATTCAGTACTTC
-,TRBV5-1,14,-,TRBJ1-2,CASSPGDPSYGYTF,TGCGCCAGCAGTCCCGGGGATCCCAGCTATGGCTACACCTTC
-,TRBV7-9,15,-,TRBJ1-2,CASSLHRDLRDGYTF,TGTGCCAGCAGCTTACACAGGGATCTTAGGGATGGCTACACCTTC
-,TRBV7-2,16,TRBD2,TRBJ2-2,CASSRGTSGRRWELFF,TGTGCCAGCAGTAGGGGGACTAGCGGGAGACGGTGGGAGCTGTTTTTT
-,TRBV9,13,-,TRBJ1-2,CASSVEPNYGYTF,TGTGCCAGCAGCGTAGAGCCCAACTATGGCTACACCTTC
-,TRBV27,15,-,TRBJ2-5,CASSFTEGGRATQYF,TGTGCCAGCAGTTTCACCGAGGGGGGCAGGGCGACCCAGTACTTC
-,TRBV7-3,13,-,TRBJ1-6,CASSLTSDSPLHF,TGTGCCAGCAGCTTAACGTCTGATTCACCCCTCCACTTT
-,TRBV28,14,-,TRBJ2-2,CASSSPQNTGELFF,TGTGCCAGCAGTTCACCGCAGAACACCGGGGAGCTGTTTTTT
-,TRBV9,17,-,TRBJ2-4,CASSVTDSGVGKNIQYF,TGTGCCAGCAGCGTAACTGATTCAGGGGTCGGGAAAAACATTCAGTACTTC
few,TRBV10-1,12,-,TRBJ2-7,CASTHRAYEQYF,TGCGCCAGCACCCACAGGGCCTACGAGCAGTACTTC
-,TRBV5-4,14,TRBD2,TRBJ2-5,CASSGPGGQETQYF,TGTGCCAGCAGCGGGCCCGGGGGGCAAGAGACCCAGTACTTC
-,TRBV10-2,14,TRBD1,TRBJ2-3,CARVDRAFTDTQYF,TGCGCCAGGGTGGACAGGGCCTTCACAGATACGCAGTATTTT
-,TRBV5-1,16,-,TRBJ1-1,CASSLVIPTANTEAFF,TGCGCCAGCAGCTTGGTAATCCCGACAGCGAACACTGAAGCTTTCTTT
-,TRBV5-1,14,TRBD1,TRBJ2-3,CASRLDRAGDTQYF,TGCGCCAGCCGGTTGGACAGGGCGGGAGATACGCAGTATTTT
-,TRBV5-6,19,TRBD2,TRBJ2-3,CASSRATSGGAVKTDTQYF,TGTGCCAGCAGCCGAGCGACTAGCGGGGGGGCAGTGAAAACAGATACGCAGTATTTT
-,TRBV2,14,-,TRBJ2-6,CASSLRAGANVLTF,TGTGCCAGCAGCCTGCGGGCTGGGGCCAACGTCCTGACTTTC
-,TRBV5-1,11,-,TRBJ1-1,CASSYQGVAFF,TGCGCCAGCAGCTACCAGGGAGTTGCTTTCTTT
-,TRBV4-2,16,TRBD1,TRBJ2-7,CASSQPRDRVDYEQYF,TGTGCCAGCAGCCAACCCCGGGACAGGGTCGACTACGAGCAGTACTTC
-,TRBV7-2,15,TRBD1,TRBJ2-1,CASSRGQGAFDEQFF,TGTGCCAGCAGCCGCGGACAGGGGGCGTTCGATGAGCAGTTCTTC
-,TRBV5-1,13,-,TRBJ2-5,CASSFRGVETQYF,TGCGCCAGCAGCTTCAGGGGTGTCGAGACCCAGTACTTC
-,TRBV6-1,13,-,TRBJ1-2,CASSGTEAYGYTF,TGTGCCAGCTCAGGGACGGAGGCCTATGGCTACACCTTC
once,TRBV29-1,14,-,TRBJ1-1,CSVEHRLALREAFF,TGCAGCGTTGAACACAGGTTAGCCCTTCGCGAAGCTTTCTTT
-,TRBV10-2,14,-,TRBJ2-2,CASSVRGADGELFF,TGCGCCAGCAGTGTTAGGGGGGCCGACGGGGAGCTGTTTTTT
-,TRBV29-1,17,-,TRBJ2-4,CSVVLDSRPITWNIQYF,TGCAGCGTTGTGCTGGACAGCAGACCAATTACTTGGAACATTCAGTACTTC
-,TRBV25-1,12,TRBD1,TRBJ1-6,CASSQGNSPLHF,TGTGCCAGCTCACAGGGGAATTCACCCCTCCACTTT
-,TRBV11-2,15,-,TRBJ1-2,CASSLERNGQGGYTF,TGTGCCAGCAGCTTAGAGCGCAACGGACAAGGCGGCTACACCTTC
-,TRBV7-2,15,-,TRBJ1-2,CASSLRRQGDYGYTF,TGTGCCAGCAGCTTACGGAGGCAAGGTGACTATGGCTACACCTTC
once,TRBV4-3,14,-,TRBJ2-2,CASSQEQGTGELFF,TGCGCCAGCAGCCAAGAGCAGGGCACCGGGGAGCTGTTTTTT
-,TRBV7-8,14,TRBD1,TRBJ2-7,CASSSRQGWGEQYF,TGTGCCAGCAGCTCTCGACAGGGGTGGGGCGAGCAGTACTTC
-,TRBV30,12,TRBD2,TRBJ2-3,CAWSTTSGTQYF,TGTGCCTGGAGTACGACTAGCGGGACGCAGTATTTT
-,TRBV7-9,13,TRBD1,TRBJ1-1,CASDRGPDTEAFF,TGTGCCAGCGACAGGGGCCCGGACACTGAAGCTTTCTTT
-,TRBV11-2,14,-,TRBJ2-5,CASSLDRYQETQYF,TGTGCCAGCAGCTTAGACAGGTACCAAGAGACCCAGTACTTC
-,TRBV5-1,15,-,TRBJ2-2,CASSLDVGYTGELFF,TGCGCCAGCAGCTTGGACGTAGGGTACACCGGGGAGCTGTTTTTT
once,TRBV6-1,13,-,TRBJ1-1,CASSGLTNTEAFF,TGTGCCAGCAGTGGACTGACGAACACTGAAGCTTTCTTT
-,TRBV27,16,TRBD1,TRBJ1-2,CASRLGTGGINYGYTF,TGTGCCAGCAGACTAGGGACAGGGGGCATAAACTATGGCTACACCTTC
-,TRBV9,16,-,TRBJ2-5,CASSQGLTGSQETQYF,TGTGCCAGCAGCCAGGGATTAACAGGAAGTCAGGAGACCCAGTACTTC
-,TRBV7-8,14,-,TRBJ2-5,CASSLARASETQYF,TGTGCCAGCAGCTTAGCGAGGGCTAGTGAGACCCAGTACTTC
-,TRBV18,18,TRBD2,TRBJ2-3,CASSLWTSGETSTDTQYF,TGTGCCAGCTCACTCTGGACTAGCGGGGAGACTAGCACAGATACGCAGTATTTT
-,TRBV7-9,16,TRBD2,TRBJ2-3,CASSSLAGGITDTQYF,TGTGCCAGCAGCTCTTTAGCGGGGGGGATCACAGATACGCAGTATTTT
-,TRBV10-3,13,-,TRBJ2-3,CAIRSRYQDTQYF,TGTGCCATCAGGAGCAGGTACCAAGATACGCAGTATTTT
-,TRBV7-3,15,-,TRBJ2-5,CASSLTGAVQETQYF,TGTGCCAGCAGCTTAACGGGAGCGGTCCAAGAGACCCAGTACTTC
-,TRBV2,14,-,TRBJ1-5,CASSDSGGNQPQHF,TGTGCCAGCAGTGATTCCGGCGGCAATCAGCCCCAGCATTTT